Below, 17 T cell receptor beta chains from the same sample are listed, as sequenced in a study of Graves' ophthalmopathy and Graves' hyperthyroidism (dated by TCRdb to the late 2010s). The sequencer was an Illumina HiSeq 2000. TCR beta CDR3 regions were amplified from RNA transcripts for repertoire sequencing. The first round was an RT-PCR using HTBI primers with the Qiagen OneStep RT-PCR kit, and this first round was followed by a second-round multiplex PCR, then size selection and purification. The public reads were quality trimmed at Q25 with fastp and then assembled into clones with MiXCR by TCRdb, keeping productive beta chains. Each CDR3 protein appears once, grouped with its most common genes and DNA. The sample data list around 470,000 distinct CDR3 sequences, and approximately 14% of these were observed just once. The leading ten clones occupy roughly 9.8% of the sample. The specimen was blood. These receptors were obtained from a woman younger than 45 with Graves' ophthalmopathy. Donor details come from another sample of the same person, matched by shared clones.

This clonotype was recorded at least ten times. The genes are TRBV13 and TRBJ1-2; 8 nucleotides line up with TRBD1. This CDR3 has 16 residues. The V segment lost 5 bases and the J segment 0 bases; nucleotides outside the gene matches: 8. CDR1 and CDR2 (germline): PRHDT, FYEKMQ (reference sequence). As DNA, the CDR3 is TGTGCCAGCAGCGACCCGACAGGGGCACCTAACTATGGCTACACCTTC. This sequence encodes CASSDPTGAPNYGYTF.

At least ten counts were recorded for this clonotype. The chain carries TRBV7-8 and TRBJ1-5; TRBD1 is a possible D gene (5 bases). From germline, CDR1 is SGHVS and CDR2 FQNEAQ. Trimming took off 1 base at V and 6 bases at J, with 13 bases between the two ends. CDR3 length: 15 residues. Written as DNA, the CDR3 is TGTGCCAGCAGCTTAGAGCCAGGGAGAGGTCAGCCCCAGCATTTT. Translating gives CASSLEPGRGQPQHF.

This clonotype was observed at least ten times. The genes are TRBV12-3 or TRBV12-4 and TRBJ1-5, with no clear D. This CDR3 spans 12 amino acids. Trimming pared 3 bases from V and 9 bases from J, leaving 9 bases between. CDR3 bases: TGTGCCAGCAGTTTGGACGAAGGGCCCCAGCATTTT. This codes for CASSLDEGPQHF.

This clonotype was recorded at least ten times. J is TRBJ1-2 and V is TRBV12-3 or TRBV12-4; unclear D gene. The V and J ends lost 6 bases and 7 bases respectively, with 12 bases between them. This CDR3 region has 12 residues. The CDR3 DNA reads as TGTGCCAGCAGGGGCGCCGGGCCTGGCTACACCTTC. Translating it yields CASRGAGPGYTF.

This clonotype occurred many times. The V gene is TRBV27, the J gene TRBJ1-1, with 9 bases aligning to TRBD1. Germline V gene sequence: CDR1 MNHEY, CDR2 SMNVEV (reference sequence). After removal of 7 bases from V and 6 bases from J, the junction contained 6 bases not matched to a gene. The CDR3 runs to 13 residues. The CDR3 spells CASKRTGGPEAFF. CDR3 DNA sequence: TGTGCCAGCAAACGAACAGGGGGCCCTGAAGCTTTCTTT.

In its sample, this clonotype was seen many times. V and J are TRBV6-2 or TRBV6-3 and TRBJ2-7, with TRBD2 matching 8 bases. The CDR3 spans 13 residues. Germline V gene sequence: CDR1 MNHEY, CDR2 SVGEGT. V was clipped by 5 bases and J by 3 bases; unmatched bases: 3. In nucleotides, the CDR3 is TGTGCCAGCAGTATAGCGGGGAGCTACGAGCAGTACTTC. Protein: CASSIAGSYEQYF.

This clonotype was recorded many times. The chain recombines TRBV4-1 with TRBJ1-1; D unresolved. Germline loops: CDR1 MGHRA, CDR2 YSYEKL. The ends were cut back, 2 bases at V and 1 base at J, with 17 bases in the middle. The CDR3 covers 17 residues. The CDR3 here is CASSQRSGVHGNTEAFF. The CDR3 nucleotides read TGCGCCAGCAGCCAACGGTCCGGAGTCCACGGGAACACTGAAGCTTTCTTT.

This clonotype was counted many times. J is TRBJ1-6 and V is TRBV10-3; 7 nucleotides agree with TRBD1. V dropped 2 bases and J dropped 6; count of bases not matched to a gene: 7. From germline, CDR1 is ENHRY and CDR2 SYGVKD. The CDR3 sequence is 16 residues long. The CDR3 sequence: CAISEGVGTANSPLHF. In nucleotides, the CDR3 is TGTGCCATCAGTGAGGGCGTGGGGACAGCTAATTCACCCCTCCACTTT.

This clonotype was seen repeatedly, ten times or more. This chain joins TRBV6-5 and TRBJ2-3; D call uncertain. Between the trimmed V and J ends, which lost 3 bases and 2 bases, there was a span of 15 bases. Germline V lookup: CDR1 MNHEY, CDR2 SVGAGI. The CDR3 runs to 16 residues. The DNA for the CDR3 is TGTGCCAGCAGTTATAGGCCGGGCGGTACCACAGATACGCAGTATTTT. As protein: CASSYRPGGTTDTQYF.

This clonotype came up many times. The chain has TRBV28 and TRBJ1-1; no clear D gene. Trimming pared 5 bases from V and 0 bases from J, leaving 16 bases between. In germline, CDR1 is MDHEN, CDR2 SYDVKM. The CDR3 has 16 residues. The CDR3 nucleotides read TGTGCCAGCAGTCCAAGACTTGTTTGGATGAACACTGAAGCTTTCTTT. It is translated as CASSPRLVWMNTEAFF.

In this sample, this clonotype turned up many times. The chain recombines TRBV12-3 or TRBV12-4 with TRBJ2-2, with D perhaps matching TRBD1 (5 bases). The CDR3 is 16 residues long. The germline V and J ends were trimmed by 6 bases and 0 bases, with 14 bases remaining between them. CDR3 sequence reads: CASSSNRMTNTGELFF. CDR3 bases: TGTGCCAGCAGCTCTAACAGGATGACGAACACCGGGGAGCTGTTTTTT.

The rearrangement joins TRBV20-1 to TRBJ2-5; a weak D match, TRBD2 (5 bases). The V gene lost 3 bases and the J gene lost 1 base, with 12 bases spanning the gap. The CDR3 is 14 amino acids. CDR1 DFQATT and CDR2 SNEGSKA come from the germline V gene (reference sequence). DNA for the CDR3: TGCAGTGCTAGCTTAGCGCCCCTCCAAGAGACCCAGTACTTC. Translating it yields CSASLAPLQETQYF.

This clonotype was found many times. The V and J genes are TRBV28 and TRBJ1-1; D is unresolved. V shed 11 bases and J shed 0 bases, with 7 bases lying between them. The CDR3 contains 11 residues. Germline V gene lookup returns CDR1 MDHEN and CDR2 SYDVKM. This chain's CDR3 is CAATLNTEAFF. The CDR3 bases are TGTGCCGCTACCCTGAACACTGAAGCTTTCTTT.

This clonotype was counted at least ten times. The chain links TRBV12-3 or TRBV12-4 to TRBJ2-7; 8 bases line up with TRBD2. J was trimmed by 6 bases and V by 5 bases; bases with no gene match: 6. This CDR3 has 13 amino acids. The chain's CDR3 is CASSPGLVAEQYF. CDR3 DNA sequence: TGTGCCAGCAGTCCGGGACTAGTGGCCGAGCAGTACTTC.

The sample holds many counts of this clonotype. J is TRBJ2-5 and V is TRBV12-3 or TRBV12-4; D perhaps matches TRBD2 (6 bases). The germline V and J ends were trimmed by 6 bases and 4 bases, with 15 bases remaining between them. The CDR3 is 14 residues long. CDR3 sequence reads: CASSPGLPAETQYF. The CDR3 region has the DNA TGTGCCAGCAGCCCGGGACTCCCGGCAGAGACCCAGTACTTC.

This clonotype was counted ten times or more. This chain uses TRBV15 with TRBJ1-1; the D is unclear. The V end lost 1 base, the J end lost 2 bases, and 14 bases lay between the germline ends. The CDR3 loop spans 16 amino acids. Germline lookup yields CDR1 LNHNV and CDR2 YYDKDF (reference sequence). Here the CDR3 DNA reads TGTGCCACCAGCAGAGTAGCGGGTACGGGAAACACTGAAGCTTTCTTT. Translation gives CATSRVAGTGNTEAFF.

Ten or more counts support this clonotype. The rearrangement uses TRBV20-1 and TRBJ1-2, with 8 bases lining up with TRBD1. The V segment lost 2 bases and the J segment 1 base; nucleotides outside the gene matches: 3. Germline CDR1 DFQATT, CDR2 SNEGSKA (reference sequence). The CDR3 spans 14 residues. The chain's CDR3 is CSARQGARNYGYTF. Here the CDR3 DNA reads TGCAGTGCTAGACAGGGGGCGCGTAACTATGGCTACACCTTC.